This TCR beta chain emerged from a study of blood T cell repertoires in COVID-19. About the study: The study drew acute and convalescent COVID-19 samples from the United States, Italy and Spain. In each case, the material was cDNA or gDNA derived from T cells, B-cell-depleted T cells, or PBMCs.

Authors' processing steps: Using reference gene primer amplification, nucleated cell counts were estimated. Profiling relied on immunoSEQ multiplex PCR, and the TCRdb table lists in-frame clones only, not all of them. V and J calls and clone size are given by that table; D and trimming were obtained from the DNA. This sample has 45,000 to 55,000 clones, with about 86% found just once. This CDR3 comprises 14 residues. Material: peripheral blood. This sequence originates from a man in his 70s with active COVID-19. The genes are TRBV21-1 and TRBJ2-7; TRBD1, the table's D call, was not compared with the DNA. TRBV21-1 is a documented pseudogene. For the CDR3, the DNA is TGTGCCAGCAGCAGCCGGGACAGAGTCTACGAGCAGTACTTC. Translating it yields CASSSRDRVYEQYF.